This entry lists 12 T cell receptor beta chains sequenced from one sample in a study of T cell repertoires in cytomegalovirus infection. One entry per CDR3 protein, called by TCRdb with MiXCR from the reads. The sample contains about 490,000 distinct CDR3 sequences, roughly 12% of which appear only once. Sequenced sample: PBMCs. The source is a human donor in good health (CMV status not recorded). Some clones in this sample may be carry-over from other donors' samples.

The chain employs TRBV2 and TRBJ2-1; no reliable D call. V gave up 3 bases and J gave up 8 bases, with 8 bases separating them. The CDR3 is 12 amino acids. CDR1 SNHLY and CDR2 FYNNEI come from the germline V gene. CDR3 region: CASSDRVDEQFF. In nucleotides, the CDR3 is TGTGCCAGCAGTGATAGGGTCGATGAGCAGTTCTTC.

Ten or more counts support this clonotype. The rearrangement links TRBV5-1 to TRBJ2-5, with 11 bases fitting TRBD2. Trimming at V came to 4 bases and at J to 5 bases, leaving 4 bases not matched to a gene. The CDR3 totals 14 residues. CDR1 is SGHRS, CDR2 YFSETQ, per germline. The DNA of the CDR3 is TGCGCCAGCAGCCAGACTAGCGGGGAGGAGACCCAGTACTTC. As protein: CASSQTSGEETQYF.

This clonotype was found many times. CDR3 in amino acids: CASSFRLAGGSSYEQYF. Here the CDR3 DNA reads TGTGCCAGCAGCTTCAGACTAGCGGGAGGATCATCCTACGAGCAGTACTTC. This sequence joins TRBV3-1 and TRBJ2-7, with 13 positions matching TRBD2. Germline assignment: CDR1 LGHDT and CDR2 YNNKEL (reference sequence). There are 17 residues in the CDR3. V lost 5 bases to trimming and J lost 1 base; unmatched junction nucleotides: 8.

The V gene is TRBV20-1, the J gene TRBJ1-1; TRBD1 aligns across 9 bases. The germline gives CDR1 DFQATT, CDR2 SNEGSKA (reference sequence). CDR3 length: 15 amino acids. The V segment lost 5 bases and the J segment 5 bases; nucleotides outside the gene matches: 12. CDR3 amino acids: CSAFDSQGAGTEAFF. The DNA for the CDR3 is TGCAGTGCTTTTGATTCACAGGGGGCTGGGACTGAAGCTTTCTTT.

This clonotype was counted a few times. The gene calls are TRBV12-5 and TRBJ1-2; D remains ambiguous. Trimming took 0 bases from V and 7 from J, leaving 9 bases between them. This CDR3 has 13 residues. The germline V gene encodes CDR1 LGHNT and CDR2 FRNRAP. CDR3 amino acids: CASGLVPPGGYTF. Here the CDR3 DNA reads TGTGCTAGTGGTTTGGTACCCCCTGGTGGCTACACCTTC.

This clonotype was seen at least ten times. The chain is built from TRBV28 and TRBJ1-5; 9 bases map to TRBD1. The ends lost 5 bases at V and 1 base at J; junction bases unmatched: 6. There are 16 residues in the CDR3. Germline V CDR1 and CDR2: MDHEN, SYDVKM. The CDR3 DNA reads as TGTGCCAGCAGTCTAAGGACAGGGGTGAGCAATCAGCCCCAGCATTTT. This codes for CASSLRTGVSNQPQHF.

This clonotype has at least ten counts. This chain links TRBV28 with TRBJ2-3, with TRBD1 as a possible D gene (6 bases). There are 15 residues in the CDR3. Germline V gives CDR1 MDHEN, CDR2 SYDVKM. The germline V and J ends were trimmed by 6 bases and 6 bases, with 19 bases remaining between them. In DNA form, the CDR3 reads TGTGCCAGCAGATCACCTCAGGGGCCTCTGGATACGCAGTATTTT. Amino acid sequence: CASRSPQGPLDTQYF. Based on the CDR3 plus reference TRBV28 and TRBJ2-3, the full variable domain is DVKVTQSSRYLVKRTGEKVFLECVQDMDHENMFWYRQDPGLGLRLIYFSYDVKMKEKGDIPEGYSVSREKKERFSLILESASTNQTSMYLCASRSPQGPLDTQYFGPGTRLTVL.

This chain uses TRBV4-2 with TRBJ2-7, with TRBD1 as a possible D gene (5 bases). From germline, CDR1 is LGHNA and CDR2 YNFKEQ. Trimming removed 1 base at V and 3 bases at J, with 10 bases between. The CDR3 consists of 14 residues. The CDR3 here is CASSQGGLFYEQYF. The CDR3 DNA reads TGTGCCAGCAGCCAAGGGGGCCTGTTCTACGAGCAGTACTTC.

This clonotype has more than one count but fewer than ten. The chain recombines TRBV24-1 with TRBJ2-1, with TRBD2 as a possible D gene (6 bases). This CDR3 is built from 14 residues. V lost 3 bases and J 5 bases, leaving 10 bases between the germline ends. Germline lookup yields CDR1 KGHDR and CDR2 SFDVKD. The CDR3 DNA follows: TGTGCCACCAGTGATAGGGGACTCCACAATGAGCAGTTCTTC. Amino acids: CATSDRGLHNEQFF.

This clonotype occurred many times. The V call is TRBV11-2, the J call TRBJ2-7; D tentatively reads TRBD1 or TRBD2 (5 bases each). The CDR3 has 14 residues. From germline, CDR1 is SGHAT and CDR2 FQNNGV. V was trimmed by 2 bases and J by 1 base, leaving 9 bases between them. The CDR3 here is CASSLWDRSYEQYF. The CDR3 nucleotides read TGTGCCAGCAGCTTATGGGACCGATCCTACGAGCAGTACTTC.

The chain uses TRBV14 and TRBJ2-1; D is perhaps TRBD1 or TRBD2 (5 bases each). The CDR3 sequence is 14 residues long. The V end lost 4 bases, the J end lost 13 bases, and 20 bases lay between the germline ends. Germline CDR1 reads SGHDN; CDR2 reads FVKESK. CDR3 in DNA: TGTGCCAGCAGCCTCTATGCAAGCCGGGACCTTCAGTTCTTC. Amino acid sequence: CASSLYASRDLQFF.

This clonotype was counted ten times or more. V is TRBV5-1 and J is TRBJ2-5; possibly TRBD1 or TRBD2 for D (6 bases each). This CDR3 has 16 residues. CDR1 and CDR2 (germline): SGHRS, YFSETQ. V was clipped by 2 bases and J by 4 bases, with 18 bases between them. The CDR3 nucleotides are TGCGCCAGCAGCTTTAACGGGGGCCTATCGGGAGAGACCCAGTACTTC. Translating it yields CASSFNGGLSGETQYF.